Listed below are T cell receptor beta chains from one sample, sequenced in a study of T-cell memory formation after mild COVID-19. MiXCR, applied by TCRdb to the 5' RACE reads, yields one record per CDR3 protein. This table holds 150,000 to 200,000 distinct CDR3 sequences, around a third found once. The sequenced sample consisted of PBMCs or a T cell subset sorted from them (not recorded which). Every receptor here comes from an adult woman who had mild COVID-19 (a few samples of this study predate the infection). Cell type and time point are not known. Each CDR3 is given with its conserved first and last residue. A D gene is named only where the DNA matches it firmly. Only some rows state a clone size, as once, few, many or a class for expanded clones.

v_gene	abundance	j_gene	d_gene	CDR3nt	CDR3aa
TRBV5-5	-	TRBJ1-1	-	TGTGCCAGCAGCCGAGGACAGAGTGAAGCTTTCTTT	CASSRGQSEAFF
TRBV20-1	-	TRBJ1-3	-	TGCAGTGCCAGAAGAGCAGATCCAGGAAACACCATATATTTT	CSARRADPGNTIYF
TRBV20-1	few	TRBJ2-3	-	TGCAGTGCTAGAGGCCAACACGCACTGACGCAGTATTTT	CSARGQHALTQYF
TRBV5-1	few	TRBJ2-5	-	TGCGCCAGCAGCTCGGATAGTAGTAATTCGAAGACCCAGTACTTC	CASSSDSSNSKTQYF
TRBV7-9	-	TRBJ2-6	-	TGTGCCAGCAGCTTCTGGAGGCGACAGGCCAACGTCCTGACTTTC	CASSFWRRQANVLTF
TRBV15	-	TRBJ1-5	-	TGTGCCACCAGCAGAGCTTTGACAGAACTTCAGCCCCAGCATTTT	CATSRALTELQPQHF
TRBV7-3	few	TRBJ2-3	-	TGTGCCAGCAGCTTAATTGGAGATACGCAGTATTTT	CASSLIGDTQYF
TRBV20-1	-	TRBJ2-3	-	TGCAGTGCTAGAGATCCGGAGGTCGGCACAGATACGCAGTATTTT	CSARDPEVGTDTQYF
TRBV7-3	-	TRBJ2-2	-	TGTGCCAGCAGCTTATTTCCCGGGGAGCTGTTTTTT	CASSLFPGELFF
TRBV10-3	-	TRBJ2-7	TRBD1	TGTGCCATCAGTGGCCGGGACAGTCCCTACGAGCAGTACTTC	CAISGRDSPYEQYF
TRBV20-1	-	TRBJ1-2	-	TGCAGTGCTTTTCCAAACGACTATGGCTACACCTTC	CSAFPNDYGYTF
TRBV9	-	TRBJ1-1	TRBD1	TGTGCCAGCAGCGTAGTTGAGACAGGGGGCACTGAAGCTTTCTTT	CASSVVETGGTEAFF
TRBV6-1	once	TRBJ2-1	-	TGTGCCAGCAGGAGAGCCTCGGGGTGGGTAAACAATGAGCAGTTCTTC	CASRRASGWVNNEQFF
TRBV6-5	-	TRBJ2-7	-	TGTGCCAGCAGTTATCCGGGGTACGAGCAGTACTTC	CASSYPGYEQYF
TRBV20-1	few	TRBJ2-5	-	TGCAGTGCTACACGGGTTATTGAGACCCAGTACTTC	CSATRVIETQYF
TRBV12-3/TRBV12-4	-	TRBJ2-1	-	TGTGCCAGCAGTCCAGGCCTCTCCTACAATGAGCAGTTCTTC	CASSPGLSYNEQFF
TRBV29-1	-	TRBJ1-1	-	TGCAGCGTTCCTTCGTTAGACACTGAAGCTTTCTTT	CSVPSLDTEAFF
TRBV6-1	-	TRBJ2-5	-	TGTGCCAGCAGGGCCTTGACCCAGTACTTC	CASRALTQYF
TRBV7-8	-	TRBJ1-1	TRBD1	TGTGCCAGCAGCTTACAAGCCGGGACAGTGAACACTGAAGCTTTCTTT	CASSLQAGTVNTEAFF
TRBV7-9	few	TRBJ1-2	TRBD1	TGTGCCAGCAGCTTAACAGGGGCCTATGGCTACACCTTC	CASSLTGAYGYTF
TRBV7-9	-	TRBJ1-6	TRBD1	TGTGCCAGCAGCTTAGGCCGACAGGGGTTTAATTCACCCCTCCACTTT	CASSLGRQGFNSPLHF
TRBV5-6	-	TRBJ2-7	-	TGTGCCAGCAGCTTGCATCTGGATACCTACGAGCAGTACTTC	CASSLHLDTYEQYF
TRBV5-5	-	TRBJ2-5	-	TGTGCCAGCAGCTTTTGGACCGGGACGGGGGAGACCCAGTACTTC	CASSFWTGTGETQYF
TRBV24-1	-	TRBJ2-1	TRBD2	TGTGCCACCAGTGATTTAACGGGAGGCCTCGACAATGAGCAGTTCTTC	CATSDLTGGLDNEQFF
TRBV15	-	TRBJ2-1	-	TGTGCCACCAGCAGAGACAGGGGTTCCTACAATGAGCAGTTCTTC	CATSRDRGSYNEQFF
TRBV3-1	many	TRBJ2-6	TRBD1	TGTGCCAGCAGCCAAGGGACAGGTGGGGCCAACGTCCTGACTTTC	CASSQGTGGANVLTF
TRBV3-1	few	TRBJ2-7	-	TGTGCCAGCAGCCCTACCCCGGACTCTTCTGGCTACGAGCAGTACTTC	CASSPTPDSSGYEQYF
TRBV7-2	few	TRBJ2-5	-	TGTGCCAGCAGCTTTGTGGTGGTGTACCAAGAGACCCAGTACTTC	CASSFVVVYQETQYF
TRBV29-1	-	TRBJ1-1	-	TGCAGCGGGGGGAGTCCCCCTGAAGCTTTCTTT	CSGGSPPEAFF
TRBV12-3/TRBV12-4	-	TRBJ2-3	-	TGTGCCAGCAGTTCCTACATGGGGGGTGCAGATACGCAGTATTTT	CASSSYMGGADTQYF
TRBV20-1	few	TRBJ2-3	TRBD1	TGCAGTGCTAGGCGCCGGGACAGGGGGGGAGATACGCAGTATTTT	CSARRRDRGGDTQYF
TRBV24-1	few	TRBJ2-1	-	TGTGCCACCAGTACCTACTCGTCCTCCTACAATGAGCAGTTCTTC	CATSTYSSSYNEQFF
TRBV5-1	few	TRBJ2-3	-	TGCGCCAGCAGCTTGGGAGGGGTATCAGATACGCAGTATTTT	CASSLGGVSDTQYF
TRBV6-1	-	TRBJ2-7	-	TGTGCCAGCACCGAACGGTGGAGTAGGAACAGAGACTACGAGCAGTACTTC	CASTERWSRNRDYEQYF
TRBV29-1	few	TRBJ2-3	-	TGCAGCGTTGGCCCGGCTCCTTCACTCACAGATACGCAGTATTTT	CSVGPAPSLTDTQYF
TRBV5-6	few	TRBJ1-2	TRBD1	TGTGCCAGCAGCCGCGGGACAGAGGTCTATGGCTACACCTTC	CASSRGTEVYGYTF